This T cell receptor beta chain came from a study of CD8 T cells in ankylosing spondylitis. Quantitative molecular-barcoded 5'-RACE generated the TCR beta libraries. Each CDR3 protein is one row after TCRdb ran MiXCR on the 5' RACE reads. The sample has tens of thousands of distinct CDR3 sequences; approximately 10% are singletons. Remarks on this clonotype: Its target is not known.

Study outcomes and limitations: In ankylosing spondylitis blood, a motif of roughly eight highly homologous TCR beta variants appeared characteristic. The disease-linked clones had a CD8+ phenotype and low blood frequencies. Reactive arthritis synovial fluid and blood were previously reported to contain some motif variants.

V was trimmed by 8 bases and J by 4 bases, leaving 18 bases between them. This CDR3 has 15 residues. CDR1 is LNHDA and CDR2 is SQIVND in the germline V gene (reference sequence). The rearrangement links TRBV19 to TRBJ1-5, with D unresolved. This TCR was sampled from a male donor with ankylosing spondylitis or in good health (not recorded which). The specimen was blood, either unsorted or a sorted T cell fraction (not recorded which). CDR3 protein: CASATWAAINQPQHF. CDR3 sequence (DNA): TGTGCCAGTGCAACCTGGGCAGCCATTAATCAGCCCCAGCATTTT.